Below are 10 T cell receptor beta chains sequenced from a single sample in a study of cytomegalovirus exposure and HLA in healthy donors. Assay: immunoSEQ multiplex PCR; the TCRdb copy retains only in-frame clones and omits some. The profile covers roughly 150,000 clones, with approximately 90% appearing a single time and under 3% taken by the ten largest. The specimen was PBMCs. These receptor sequences come from a man aged 18 to 29 in good health and CMV-seronegative.

There are many counts of this clone. V and J are TRBV30 and TRBJ1-2, with TRBD1 identical over 7 bases. CDR3 length equals 13 residues. V was pared by 4 bases and J by 3 bases, with 5 bases of the junction left unmatched. Germline CDR1 GTSNPN, CDR2 SVGIG (reference sequence). CDR3 sequence: CAWTYGTDYGYTF. CDR3 in DNA: TGTGCCTGGACGTATGGGACAGACTATGGCTACACCTTC.

Written as DNA, the CDR3 is TGTGCCAGCAGTGAAGCAGGGGGACGGAAAGAGACCCAGTACTTC. Translation: CASSEAGGRKETQYF. The chain carries TRBV2 and TRBJ2-5, with D tentatively TRBD1 (6 bases). The CDR3 contains 15 residues. The V and J ends lost 0 bases and 3 bases respectively, with 11 bases between them. Germline V gene sequence: CDR1 SNHLY, CDR2 FYNNEI.

In this sample, this clone turned up once. The chain recombines TRBV14 with TRBJ2-1; 10 nucleotides agree with TRBD2. The CDR3 has 15 amino acids. The ends lost 0 bases at V and 8 bases at J; junction bases unmatched: 4. Germline V gives CDR1 SGHDN, CDR2 FVKESK. CDR3 nucleotide sequence: TGTGCCAGCAGCCAAGATGCTAGCGGGAGCGATGAGCAGTTCTTC. It translates to CASSQDASGSDEQFF.

The CDR3 DNA is TGTGCCAGCAGCTGGGACAGGAATAACTATGGCTACACCTTC. Amino acids: CASSWDRNNYGYTF. The rearrangement links TRBV5-4 to TRBJ1-2, with 8 bases identical to TRBD1. From germline, CDR1 is SGHNT and CDR2 YYREEE (reference sequence). The V and J ends lost 3 bases and 1 base, in that order; junction bases with no gene match: 2. This CDR3 contains 14 residues.

The chain recombines TRBV7-9 with TRBJ2-1; 13 bases map to TRBD2. CDR1 is SEHNR and CDR2 is FQNEAQ in the germline V gene (reference sequence). CDR3 length: 17 residues. Trimming removed 5 bases from V and 7 bases from J; junction bases left unmatched: 11. CDR3 DNA: TGTGCCAGCAGCCCCCCCAAACTAGCGGGGGGGATGAATGAGCAGTTCTTC. Residues: CASSPPKLAGGMNEQFF.

The chain recombines TRBV13 with TRBJ1-2, with D maybe TRBD1 (5 bases). The CDR3 sequence is 14 residues long. Germline V lookup: CDR1 PRHDT, CDR2 FYEKMQ (reference sequence). V was pared by 4 bases and J by 4 bases, with 13 bases between. The CDR3 spells CASSSRGGSYGYTF. CDR3 DNA: TGTGCCAGCAGCTCGCGGGGGGGTAGCTATGGCTACACCTTC.

This sequence joins TRBV10-3 and TRBJ1-4; D is unresolved. The CDR3 consists of 12 residues. V was shortened by 11 bases and J by 0 bases, with 7 bases between the two germline ends. Germline assignment: CDR1 ENHRY and CDR2 SYGVKD. In DNA, the CDR3 is TGTGCCCACGGGGCAACTAATGAAAAACTGTTTTTT. As protein: CAHGATNEKLFF.

The chain links TRBV28 to TRBJ1-1; a weak D match, TRBD1 (6 bases). Trimming shortened V by 7 bases and J by 5 bases, and 11 bases separated the two germline ends. The CDR3 loop spans 12 amino acids. Germline loops: CDR1 MDHEN, CDR2 SYDVKM. For the CDR3, the DNA is TGTGCCAGCAACACAGGGCCGACTGAAGCTTTCTTT. Its translation: CASNTGPTEAFF.

The chain carries TRBV27 and TRBJ2-3, with D perhaps matching TRBD1 (6 bases). CDR3 length: 17 residues. V was pared by 6 bases and J by 0 bases, with 19 bases between. The germline CDR1 and CDR2 sequences are MNHEY and SMNVEV (reference sequence). CDR3: CASSVIRQVGSTDTQYF. The CDR3 nucleotides are TGTGCCAGCAGCGTTATAAGACAGGTGGGGAGCACAGATACGCAGTATTTT.

The chain links TRBV6-5 to TRBJ1-2; a possible D gene is TRBD1 (5 bases). The germline gives CDR1 MNHEY, CDR2 SVGAGI. The V end lost 0 bases, the J end lost 5 bases, and 13 bases lay between the germline ends. CDR3 size: 15 residues. This chain's CDR3 is CASSYSPGTEYGYTF. The DNA of the CDR3 is TGTGCCAGCAGTTACTCCCCCGGGACTGAGTATGGCTACACCTTC.